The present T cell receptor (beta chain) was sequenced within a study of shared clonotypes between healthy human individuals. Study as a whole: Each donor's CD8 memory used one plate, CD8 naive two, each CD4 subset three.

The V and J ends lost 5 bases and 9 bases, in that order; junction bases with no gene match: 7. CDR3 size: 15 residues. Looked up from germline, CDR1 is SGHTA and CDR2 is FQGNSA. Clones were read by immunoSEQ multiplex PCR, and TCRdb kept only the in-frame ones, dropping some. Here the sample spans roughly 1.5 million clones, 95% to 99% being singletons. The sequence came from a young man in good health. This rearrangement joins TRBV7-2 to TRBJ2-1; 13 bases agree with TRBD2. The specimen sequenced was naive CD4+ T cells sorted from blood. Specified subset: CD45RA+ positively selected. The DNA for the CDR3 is TGTGCCAGCAGCAAATGGACTAGCGGGAGTATTGAGCAGTTCTTC. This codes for CASSKWTSGSIEQFF.